What follows are 21 T cell receptor beta chains derived from one specimen sequenced in a study of blood T cell repertoires in COVID-19. Data came from immunoSEQ multiplex PCR; TCRdb stores just in-frame clones and leaves some out. The repertoire holds some 190,000 clones, with about 85% as singletons. The sample consisted of peripheral blood. Receptors originate from a person aged 70 to 85 with COVID-19, enrolled during active disease.

This clone was seen ten or more times. Other DNA sequences in this specimen translate into the identical CDR3. The chain couples TRBV14 to TRBJ1-1, with D unclear. In germline, CDR1 is SGHDN, CDR2 FVKESK. The V gene lost 2 bases and the J gene lost 4 bases, with 8 bases spanning the gap. CDR3 length: 13 residues. CDR3 region: CASSQSTRTEAFF. CDR3 nucleotide sequence: TGTGCCAGCAGCCAATCTACGCGCACTGAAGCTTTCTTT.

The chain couples TRBV18 to TRBJ1-1; perhaps TRBD1 as D (6 bases). CDR3 length equals 14 residues. Looked up from germline, CDR1 is KGHSH and CDR2 is LQKENI. Trimming removed 8 bases from V and 5 bases from J, with 18 bases in between. CDR3 nucleotide sequence: TGTGCCAGCACAAGGACAGAGAGAAAGACTGAAGCTTTCTTT. Residues: CASTRTERKTEAFF.

The chain joins TRBV19 to TRBJ1-5; tentatively, D is TRBD1 (5 bases). Between the trimmed V and J ends, which lost 5 bases and 6 bases, there was a span of 14 bases. The CDR3 sequence is 14 residues long. The V gene's germline CDR1 is LNHDA and CDR2 SQIVND (reference sequence). Here the CDR3 reads CASSWDGGVQPQHF. The CDR3 region has the DNA TGTGCCAGTAGTTGGGACGGAGGGGTTCAGCCCCAGCATTTT.

This clone occurred once. This chain connects TRBV21-1 to TRBJ2-7; the table assigns TRBD2, which was not confirmed against the DNA. TRBV21-1 is deemed a pseudogene. The CDR3 loop spans 14 amino acids. The CDR3 DNA sequence: TGTGCCAGCAGCAACAAACGGAGCTCCTACGAGCAGTACTTC. Translation gives CASSNKRSSYEQYF.

The CDR3 loop reads CASRRDRVEDNQPQHF. The CDR3, as DNA: TGTGCCAGCAGAAGGGACAGGGTTGAGGACAATCAGCCCCAGCATTTT. V usage is TRBV28 and J usage is TRBJ1-5; 9 bases align to TRBD1. CDR1 is MDHEN, CDR2 SYDVKM, per germline. The CDR3 is made up of 16 amino acids. The V gene end was trimmed by 6 bases and the J gene end by 3 bases; junction bases not matched to a gene: 9.

The chain employs TRBV28 and TRBJ2-2, with D possibly matching TRBD1 (6 bases). This CDR3 is 14 amino acids long. Trimming shortened V by 9 bases and J by 5 bases, and 16 bases separated the two germline ends. Germline assignment: CDR1 MDHEN and CDR2 SYDVKM. The CDR3 spells CASTGLSVTGELFF. CDR3 DNA: TGTGCCAGTACAGGGCTTTCGGTAACCGGGGAGCTGTTTTTT.

The chain is built from TRBV9 and TRBJ2-7, with 12 bases that match TRBD2. Germline V gives CDR1 SGDLS, CDR2 YYNGEE. Unmatched junction bases numbered 8, after V lost 0 bases and J lost 4 bases. CDR3 length: 17 residues. CDR3 DNA sequence: TGTGCCAGCAGCGTAGGACTAGCGGGAGTGGAAGGGTACGAGCAGTACTTC. Residues: CASSVGLAGVEGYEQYF.

As concerns this clone: Germline and junction disagree at one end, which may indicate a read error. The V call is TRBV5-1, the J call TRBJ2-7; D is ambiguous. The length of the CDR3 is 12 residues. Per the germline V gene, CDR1 is SGHRS and CDR2 is YFSETQ. The CDR3 nucleotides read TGCGCCAGCAGGTTGGATGACTGGGAGCAGTACTTC. Translating gives CASRLDDWEQYF.

This clone was observed a single time. The rearrangement uses TRBV7-2 and TRBJ2-5; 7 bases match TRBD1. Germline lookup yields CDR1 SGHTA and CDR2 FQGNSA. The length of the CDR3 is 14 residues. V was pared by 2 bases and J by 5 bases, with 5 bases of the junction left unmatched. This CDR3 reads CASSLPGQRETQYF. CDR3 DNA: TGTGCCAGCAGCTTACCGGGACAGCGGGAGACCCAGTACTTC.

This sequence joins TRBV4-2 and TRBJ2-3, with 8 bases aligning to TRBD2. The length of the CDR3 is 16 residues. V was pared by 0 bases and J by 4 bases, with 6 bases of the junction left unmatched. Germline CDR1 is LGHNA and CDR2 is YNFKEQ. This chain's CDR3 is CASSQDRTSGSDTQYF. The DNA for the CDR3 is TGTGCCAGCAGCCAAGATCGTACTAGCGGTTCAGATACGCAGTATTTT.

The chain combines TRBV6-5 with TRBJ2-1; tentatively, D is TRBD1 (7 bases). Trimming took off 0 bases at V and 6 bases at J, with 15 bases between the two ends. CDR3 size: 16 residues. Germline lookup yields CDR1 MNHEY and CDR2 SVGAGI. The CDR3 loop reads CASSYSATGRTNEQFF. The CDR3 nucleotides are TGTGCCAGCAGTTACTCGGCGACAGGGAGGACCAATGAGCAGTTCTTC.

The V call is TRBV27, the J call TRBJ1-1, with 9 bases matching TRBD1. The junction had 14 bases not matched to a gene; V was cut back by 7 bases and J by 5 bases. The CDR3 spans 16 residues. Germline assignment: CDR1 MNHEY and CDR2 SMNVEV (reference sequence). Here the CDR3 DNA reads TGTGCCAGCAAATCCGGGACAGGGTGGGGAGGGACTGAAGCTTTCTTT. Amino acid sequence: CASKSGTGWGGTEAFF.

The rearrangement uses TRBV30 and TRBJ2-2; tentatively, D is TRBD1 (5 bases). The V gene's germline CDR1 is GTSNPN and CDR2 SVGIG (reference sequence). The germline V and J ends were trimmed by 0 bases and 9 bases, with 17 bases remaining between them. The CDR3 is made up of 15 amino acids. CDR3 DNA: TGTGCCTGGAGTGTAGAACAGGCTGGCCTCCGGGAGCTGTTTTTT. Translated, it gives CAWSVEQAGLRELFF.

The J gene is TRBJ2-2, the V gene TRBV4-2; 9 bases line up with TRBD2. CDR1 and CDR2 from the germline V gene are LGHNA and YNFKEQ. The trim removed 2 bases at V and 5 bases at J, leaving 6 bases unmatched. There are 16 residues in the CDR3. The CDR3 bases are TGTGCCAGCAGCCAAAATAGCGGGAGTAGAACCGGGGAGCTGTTTTTT. Protein product: CASSQNSGSRTGELFF.

The chain employs TRBV24-1 and TRBJ1-2, with D uncertain. The V and J ends lost 7 bases and 2 bases respectively, with 10 bases between them. Germline values: CDR1 KGHDR, CDR2 SFDVKD. This CDR3 region has 13 residues. Here the CDR3 DNA reads TGTGCCACCAGCAGGTCAGAAAACTATGGCTACACCTTC. Protein product: CATSRSENYGYTF.

The V gene is TRBV5-4, the J gene TRBJ2-5; TRBD1 is a possible D gene (6 bases). V lost 4 bases and J 9 bases, leaving 13 bases between the germline ends. CDR3 length: 12 amino acids. Per the germline V gene, CDR1 is SGHNT and CDR2 is YYREEE (reference sequence). The CDR3 sequence is CASSLREGAQYF. DNA for the CDR3: TGTGCCAGCAGCCTCCGTGAGGGGGCCCAGTACTTC. Full variable domain (remainder filled in from reference TRBV5-4 and TRBJ2-5): ETGVTQSPTHLIKTRGQQVTLRCSSQSGHNTVSWYQQALGQGPQFIFQYYREEENGRGNFPPRFSGLQFPNYSSELNVNALELDDSALYLCASSLREGAQYFGPGTRLLVL.

Only a few counts were recorded for this clone. This chain uses TRBV7-2 with TRBJ2-5; a weak D match, TRBD1 (5 bases). This CDR3 is built from 15 residues. V was clipped by 1 base and J by 1 base, with 10 bases between them. From germline, CDR1 is SGHTA and CDR2 FQGNSA. The CDR3 region is CASSLVDRAQETQYF. CDR3 nucleotides: TGTGCCAGCAGCTTAGTCGACAGAGCCCAAGAGACCCAGTACTTC.

CDR3 region: CASSERYGYTF. CDR3 DNA: TGTGCCAGCAGCGAGAGATATGGCTACACCTTC. The chain carries TRBV6-2 or TRBV6-3 and TRBJ1-2; D not resolved. Germline V gene lookup returns CDR1 MNHEY and CDR2 SVGEGT. The CDR3 covers 11 residues. V was pared by 6 bases and J by 5 bases, with 7 bases between.

The rearrangement links TRBV7-8 to TRBJ2-7; 7 nucleotides line up with TRBD1. This CDR3 has 13 amino acids. Germline values: CDR1 SGHVS, CDR2 FQNEAQ. Unmatched junction bases numbered 8, after V lost 5 bases and J lost 7 bases. The CDR3 loop reads CASSPRQGREQYF. The CDR3 DNA reads TGTGCCAGCAGCCCCAGACAGGGTCGGGAGCAGTACTTC.

The chain uses TRBV6-6 and TRBJ1-5; D perhaps matches TRBD1 (5 bases). This CDR3 has 14 residues. V was shortened by 6 bases and J by 0 bases, with 9 bases between the two germline ends. Germline CDR1 reads MNHNY; CDR2 reads SVGAGI (reference sequence). The CDR3 spells CASREGNSNQPQHF. The CDR3 region has the DNA TGTGCCAGCAGGGAGGGGAATAGCAATCAGCCCCAGCATTTT.

The V gene is TRBV6-2 or TRBV6-3, the J gene TRBJ2-5; 8 bases match TRBD2. After removal of 5 bases from V and 2 bases from J, the junction contained 10 bases not matched to a gene. Germline V gives CDR1 MNHEY, CDR2 SVGEGT. CDR3 size: 16 residues. CDR3 coding DNA: TGTGCCAGCAGTACCCACCTTAGCGGGATTCAAGAGACCCAGTACTTC. It yields the protein CASSTHLSGIQETQYF.